Reported below is one T cell receptor (beta chain). Its antigen remains unidentified. In germline, CDR1 is SGDLS, CDR2 YYNGEE. The CDR3 spans 18 residues. The trim removed 3 bases at V and 2 bases at J, leaving 12 bases unmatched. The sample originates from a study of cytomegalovirus exposure and HLA in healthy donors. Whole-study findings and limits: It is likely that the observed cluster of highly shared sequence variants was a sequencing artifact. Productive rates of about 90% or about 30% were seen for most TCR beta V segments in an earlier analysis.

The PCR made use of 60 Vbeta and 13 Jbeta primers. Profiled with immunoSEQ multiplex PCR; TCRdb holds only in-frame clones, not every one. This sample's table has tens of thousands of clones. Though probably carrying unrecorded immune exposures, donors were nominally healthy at sampling. The sequenced sample consisted of PBMCs. The sequence was obtained from a human donor in good health. This chain links TRBV9 with TRBJ1-3, with 9 bases aligning to TRBD1. CDR3 loop: CASSAFPGTGMAGNTIYF. The DNA of the CDR3 is TGTGCCAGCAGCGCTTTCCCCGGGACAGGGATGGCTGGAAACACCATATATTTT. The variable domain in full, with the rest retrieved from reference TRBV9 and TRBJ1-3, is DSGVTQTPKHLITATGQRVTLRCSPRSGDLSVYWYQQSLDQGLQFLIQYYNGEERAKGNILERFSAQQFPDLHSELNLSSLELGDSALYFCASSAFPGTGMAGNTIYFGEGSWLTVV.